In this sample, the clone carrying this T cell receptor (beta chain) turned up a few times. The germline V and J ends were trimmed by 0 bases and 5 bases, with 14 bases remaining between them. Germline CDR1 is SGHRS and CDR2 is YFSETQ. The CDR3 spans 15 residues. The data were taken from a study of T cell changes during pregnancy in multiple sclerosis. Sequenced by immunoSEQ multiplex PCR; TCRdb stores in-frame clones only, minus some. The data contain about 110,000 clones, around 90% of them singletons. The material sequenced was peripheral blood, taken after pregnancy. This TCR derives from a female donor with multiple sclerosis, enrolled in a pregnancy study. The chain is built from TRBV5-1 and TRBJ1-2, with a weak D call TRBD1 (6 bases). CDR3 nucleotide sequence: TGCGCCAGCAGCTTGGGACAGGAAGATGAGTATGGCTACACCTTC. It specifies CASSLGQEDEYGYTF. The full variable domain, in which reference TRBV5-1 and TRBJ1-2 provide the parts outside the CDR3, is KAGVTQTPRYLIKTRGQQVTLSCSPISGHRSVSWYQQTPGQGLQFLFEYFSETQRNKGNFPGRFSGRQFSNSRSEMNVSTLELGDSALYLCASSLGQEDEYGYTFGSGTRLTVV.